A selection of T cell receptor beta chains follows, all from one sample in a study of immune heterogeneity within non-small cell lung tumors. Each CDR3 protein is one row after TCRdb ran MiXCR on the multiplex PCR reads. The sample carries around 6,000 distinct CDR3 sequences, roughly a fifth recorded once. Sequencing used lung tumor tissue. The receptors originated from a female donor with non-small cell lung cancer. Each CDR3 is given without its conserved first and last residue. Size is stated for part of the rows, as once, few or many counts, or as a class when the clone is expanded.

CDR3aa	abundance	v_gene
ASSESAGTSGRNERQF	NA	TRBV9
ASSLGVAGVDEQF	medium-sized	TRBV6-1
ASSIILGWTDTQY	NA	TRBV19
ASSWGQGSGELF	medium-sized	TRBV11-2
SAQWTGGLSGYT	medium-sized	TRBV20-1
ASSSDSSAQY	NA	TRBV7-8
SALPGTGGTEAF	medium-sized	TRBV20-1
ASSDRGDSNEKLF	medium-sized	TRBV2
ASREGSTDTQY	medium-sized	TRBV5-1
ASSLLGAESS	NA	TRBV13
ASSRGFGYT	NA	TRBV5-6
ASKRDSYTGELF	medium-sized	TRBV10-1
ASSRGGREDEQY	medium-sized	TRBV19
AISGRAGDHNEQF	NA	TRBV10-3
ASSYRMGKLF	medium-sized	TRBV12-3/TRBV12-4
ASIRGPMNTEAF	medium-sized	TRBV27
ASSAGHYEQF	NA	TRBV19
ASSNQPGLGGEQY	few	TRBV9
ATGTALGEQY	medium-sized	TRBV15
AWSVGGGGTYEQY	medium-sized	TRBV30
SSRDLARGTNNSPLH	NA	TRBV20-1
ASSSRVAGGDETQY	NA	TRBV6-9
ASSVTDSATYEQY	medium-sized	TRBV5-6
ASRASGRVEF	NA	TRBV2
ATSPGAPNTEAF	medium-sized	TRBV6-1
ASSETGTSGRVQY	NA	TRBV3-1
ASGLVQGGELNTEAF	NA	TRBV12-5
ASSFSYTNYGYT	medium-sized	TRBV12-3/TRBV12-4
ASRYGGPNTEAF	medium-sized	TRBV7-2
ASSGAGMNTEAF	medium-sized	TRBV28
ASSLWTGEGEQF	NA	TRBV27
ASSVEGYTDTQY	medium-sized	TRBV9
ASTDGAGLKRNQPQH	medium-sized	TRBV6-1
ASSSRRVNSPLH	medium-sized	TRBV11-2
ASSLGLAESTDTQY	NA	TRBV28
SASDRETDLTDTQY	NA	TRBV20-1
ASSPIWVSEAESSYEQY	NA	TRBV28
ASSNRGDGYT	medium-sized	TRBV19
ATSDSRTASSRSLLY	few	TRBV24-1
ASSAAQNTGELF	medium-sized	TRBV10-1
ASSLGTSSSGANVLT	NA	TRBV12-3/TRBV12-4
ASSSSLDGYT	medium-sized	TRBV12-3/TRBV12-4